The text below deals with one T cell receptor beta chain. These data come from a study of CD8 T cells in Susac syndrome. Negative isolation yielded CD8+ and CD4+ T cells; FACS enriched TEMRA cells. Germline CDR1 and CDR2: KGHSH and LQKENI. Trimming removed 4 bases from V and 5 bases from J, with 11 bases in between. There are 13 residues in the CDR3. Reverse transcription of roughly 0.5 to 1 ug RNA was carried out with random hexamers. From the immunoSEQ multiplex PCR reads, TCRdb called clonotypes with MiXCR, one entry per CDR3 protein. The repertoire holds some 100,000 distinct CDR3 sequences, with around 97% as singletons.

This receptor was taken from a human donor in good health. The V call is TRBV18, the J call TRBJ2-5; D unresolved. Sequenced sample: CD4+ T cells from PBMCs. The CDR3, as DNA: TGTGCCAGCTCACGTCAACTATCGGAGACCCAGTACTTC. This gives the protein CASSRQLSETQYF.